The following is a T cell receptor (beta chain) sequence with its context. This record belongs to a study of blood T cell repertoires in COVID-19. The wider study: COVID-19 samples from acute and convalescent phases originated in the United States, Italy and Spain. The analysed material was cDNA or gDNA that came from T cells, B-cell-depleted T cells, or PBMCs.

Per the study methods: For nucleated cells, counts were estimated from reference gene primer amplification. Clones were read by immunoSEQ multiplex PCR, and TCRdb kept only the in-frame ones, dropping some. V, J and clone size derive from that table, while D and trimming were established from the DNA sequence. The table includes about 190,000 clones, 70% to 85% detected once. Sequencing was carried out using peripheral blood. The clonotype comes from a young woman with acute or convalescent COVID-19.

The CDR3, as DNA: TGTGCCTGGAGCCCAATCTCTGGAAACACCATATATTTT. This codes for CAWSPISGNTIYF. The chain uses TRBV30 and TRBJ1-3; D gene unclear. Germline CDR1 is GTSNPN and CDR2 is SVGIG (reference sequence). CDR3 size: 13 residues. Trimming shortened V by 3 bases and J by 0 bases, and 6 bases separated the two germline ends.